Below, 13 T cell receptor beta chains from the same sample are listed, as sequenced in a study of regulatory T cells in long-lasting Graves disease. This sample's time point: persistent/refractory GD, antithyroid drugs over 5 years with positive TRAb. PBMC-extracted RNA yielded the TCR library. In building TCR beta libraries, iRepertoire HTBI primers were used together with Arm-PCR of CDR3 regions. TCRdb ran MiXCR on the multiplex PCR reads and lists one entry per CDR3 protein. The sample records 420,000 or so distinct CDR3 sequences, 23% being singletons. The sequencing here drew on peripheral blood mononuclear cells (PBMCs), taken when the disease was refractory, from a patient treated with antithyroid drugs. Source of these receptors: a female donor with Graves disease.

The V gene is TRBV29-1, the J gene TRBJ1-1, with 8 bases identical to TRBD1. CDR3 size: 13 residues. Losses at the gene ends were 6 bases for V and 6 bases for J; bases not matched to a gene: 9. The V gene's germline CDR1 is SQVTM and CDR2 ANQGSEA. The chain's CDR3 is CSVRQGRTAEAFF. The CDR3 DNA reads TGCAGCGTGCGACAGGGGAGGACGGCTGAAGCTTTCTTT. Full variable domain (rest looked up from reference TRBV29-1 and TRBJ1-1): SAVISQKPSRDICQRGTSLTIQCQVDSQVTMMFWYRQQPGQSLTLIATANQGSEATYESGFVIDKFPISRPNLTFSTLTVSNMSPEDSSIYLCSVRQGRTAEAFFGQGTRLTVV.

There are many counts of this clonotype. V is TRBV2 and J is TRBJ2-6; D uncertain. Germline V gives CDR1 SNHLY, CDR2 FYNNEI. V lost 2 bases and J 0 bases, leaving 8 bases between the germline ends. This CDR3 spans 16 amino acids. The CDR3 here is CASSERSISGANVLTF. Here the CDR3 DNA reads TGTGCCAGCAGTGAACGTAGTATCTCTGGGGCCAACGTCCTGACTTTC.

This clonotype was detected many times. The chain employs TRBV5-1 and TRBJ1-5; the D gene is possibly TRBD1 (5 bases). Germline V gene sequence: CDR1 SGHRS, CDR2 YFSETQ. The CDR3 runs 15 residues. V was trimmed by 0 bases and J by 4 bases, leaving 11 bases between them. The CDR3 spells CASSLGGRTNQPQHF. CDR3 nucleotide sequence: TGCGCCAGCAGCTTGGGCGGACGGACAAATCAGCCCCAGCATTTT.

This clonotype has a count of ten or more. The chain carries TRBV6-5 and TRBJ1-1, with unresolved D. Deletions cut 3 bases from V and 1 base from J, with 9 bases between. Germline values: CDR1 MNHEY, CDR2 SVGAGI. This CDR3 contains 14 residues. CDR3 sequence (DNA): TGTGCCAGCAGTTATAGGCAGCCGAACACTGAAGCTTTCTTT. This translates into CASSYRQPNTEAFF.

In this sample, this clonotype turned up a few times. The CDR3 reads CATSDWTDYMNTEAFF. CDR3 sequence (DNA): TGTGCCACCAGTGATTGGACAGACTATATGAACACTGAAGCTTTCTTT. The chain combines TRBV24-1 with TRBJ1-1; tentatively, D is TRBD1 (6 bases). Germline CDR1 KGHDR, CDR2 SFDVKD. This CDR3 comprises 16 residues. V was clipped by 2 bases and J by 0 bases, with 12 bases between them.

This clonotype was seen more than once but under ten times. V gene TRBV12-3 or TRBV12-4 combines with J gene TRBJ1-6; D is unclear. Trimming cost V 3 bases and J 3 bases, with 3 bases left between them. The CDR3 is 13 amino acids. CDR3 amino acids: CASSFGYNSPLHF. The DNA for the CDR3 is TGTGCCAGCAGTTTCGGCTATAATTCACCCCTCCACTTT.

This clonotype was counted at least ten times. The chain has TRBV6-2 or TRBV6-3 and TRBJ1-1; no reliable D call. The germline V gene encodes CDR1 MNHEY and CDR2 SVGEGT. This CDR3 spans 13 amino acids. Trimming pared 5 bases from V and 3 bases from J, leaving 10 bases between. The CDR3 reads CASSASGYTEAFF. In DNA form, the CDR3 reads TGTGCCAGCAGTGCATCTGGATACACTGAAGCTTTCTTT.

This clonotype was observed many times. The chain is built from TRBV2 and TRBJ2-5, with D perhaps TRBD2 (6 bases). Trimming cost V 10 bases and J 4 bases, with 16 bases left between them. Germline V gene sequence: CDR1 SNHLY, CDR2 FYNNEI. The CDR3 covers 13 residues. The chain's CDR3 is CANQRAEGETQYF. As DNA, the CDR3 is TGTGCCAACCAAAGGGCGGAGGGAGAGACCCAGTACTTC. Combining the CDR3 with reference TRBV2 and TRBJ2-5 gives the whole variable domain EPEVTQTPSHQVTQMGQEVILRCVPISNHLYFYWYRQILGQKVEFLVSFYNNEISEKSEIFDDQFSVERPDGSNFTLKIRSTKLEDSAMYFCANQRAEGETQYFGPGTRLLVL.

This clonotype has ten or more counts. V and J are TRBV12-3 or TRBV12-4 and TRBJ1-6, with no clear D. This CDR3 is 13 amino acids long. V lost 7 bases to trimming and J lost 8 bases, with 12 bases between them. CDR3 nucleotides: TGTGCCAGCACCCGGGAGGGATATTCACCCCTCCACTTT. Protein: CASTREGYSPLHF.

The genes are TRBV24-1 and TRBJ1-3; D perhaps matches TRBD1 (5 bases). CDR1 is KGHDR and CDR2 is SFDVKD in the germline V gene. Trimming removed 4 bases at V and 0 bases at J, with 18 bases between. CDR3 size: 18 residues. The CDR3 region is CATSDGLGQGNSGNTIYF. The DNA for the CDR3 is TGTGCCACCAGTGACGGCCTAGGGCAGGGAAACTCTGGAAACACCATATATTTT.

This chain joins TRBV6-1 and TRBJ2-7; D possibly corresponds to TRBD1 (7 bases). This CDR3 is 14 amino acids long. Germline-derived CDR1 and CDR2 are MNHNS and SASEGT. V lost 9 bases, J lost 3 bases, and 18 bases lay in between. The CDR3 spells CASSTGGQNYEQYF. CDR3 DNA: TGTGCCAGTAGTACCGGGGGACAGAACTACGAGCAGTACTTC.

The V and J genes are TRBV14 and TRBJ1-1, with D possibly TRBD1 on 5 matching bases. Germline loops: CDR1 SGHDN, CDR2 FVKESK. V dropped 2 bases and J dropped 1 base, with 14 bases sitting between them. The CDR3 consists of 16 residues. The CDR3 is CASSQKKLGQNTEAFF. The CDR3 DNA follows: TGTGCCAGCAGCCAAAAAAAACTGGGGCAGAACACTGAAGCTTTCTTT.

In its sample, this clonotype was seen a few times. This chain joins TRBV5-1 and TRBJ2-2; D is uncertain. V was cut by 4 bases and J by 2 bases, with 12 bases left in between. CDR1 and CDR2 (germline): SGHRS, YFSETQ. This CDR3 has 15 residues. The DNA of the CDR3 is TGCGCCAGCAGCCTGATGACTCCTAACACCGGGGAGCTGTTTTTT. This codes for CASSLMTPNTGELFF.